This T cell receptor (beta chain) was retrieved from a study of blood T cell repertoires in COVID-19. Study context: PBMCs, B-cell-depleted T cells, or T cells were the source of the cDNA or gDNA that made up the material.

There are 14 residues in the CDR3. Germline V gene lookup returns CDR1 SGHTA and CDR2 FQGNSA. V shed 5 bases and J shed 14 bases, with 19 bases lying between them. The table came from immunoSEQ multiplex PCR; TCRdb's copy has only in-frame clones and leaves some out. This sample has more than 95,000 clones; 70% to 80% occur once, and the top ten carry approximately 5.6%. Input material: peripheral blood. This chain connects TRBV7-2 to TRBJ1-6, with a tentative D call TRBD1 (6 bases). This sequence originates from a man aged 65 to 85 with acute or convalescent COVID-19. In DNA, the CDR3 is TGTGCCAGCAGCATACGGGACACCTTATCCACCCTCCACTTT. It is translated as CASSIRDTLSTLHF.